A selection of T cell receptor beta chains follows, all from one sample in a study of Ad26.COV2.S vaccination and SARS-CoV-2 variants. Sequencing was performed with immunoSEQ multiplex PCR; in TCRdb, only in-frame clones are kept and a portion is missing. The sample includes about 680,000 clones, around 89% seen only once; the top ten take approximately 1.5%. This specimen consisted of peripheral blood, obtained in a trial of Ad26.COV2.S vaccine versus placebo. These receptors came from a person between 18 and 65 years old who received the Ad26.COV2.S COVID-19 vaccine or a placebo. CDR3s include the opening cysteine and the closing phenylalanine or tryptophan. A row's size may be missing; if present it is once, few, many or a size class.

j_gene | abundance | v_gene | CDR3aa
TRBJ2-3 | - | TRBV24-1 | CATSERTSGGDTQYF
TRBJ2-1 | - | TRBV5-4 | CASSSTSGGGNEQFF
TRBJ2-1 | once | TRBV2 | CASSEGGSSYNEQFF
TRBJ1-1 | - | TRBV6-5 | CASSYSVNSAVEAFF
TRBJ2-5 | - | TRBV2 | CASSESRTQETQYF
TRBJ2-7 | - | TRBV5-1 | CASSRQDPTYEQYF
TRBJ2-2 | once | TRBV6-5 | CASSRTGGTGELFF
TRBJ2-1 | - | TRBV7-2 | CASSPTSGGLLNEQFF
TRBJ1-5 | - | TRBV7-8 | CASSLQAGGYTNQPQHF
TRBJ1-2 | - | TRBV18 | CASSPASDKPGYGYTF
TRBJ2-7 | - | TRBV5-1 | CASSLAGASYEQYF
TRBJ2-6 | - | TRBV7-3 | CASSLYSVGQPPSGANVLTF
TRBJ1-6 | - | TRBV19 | CASKPTRRISPLHF
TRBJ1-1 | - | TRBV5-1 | CASSRLGGPNTEAFF
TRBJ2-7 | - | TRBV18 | CASSPDSSSYEQYF
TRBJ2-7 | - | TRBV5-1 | CASTRTGLLDEQYF
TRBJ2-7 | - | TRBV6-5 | CASSIAGTYEQYF
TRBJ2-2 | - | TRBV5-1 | CASTPPGTGDTGELFF
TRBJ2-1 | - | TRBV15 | CATSRAWVSSYNEQFF
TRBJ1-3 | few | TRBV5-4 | CASSSEPGSLPGNTIYF
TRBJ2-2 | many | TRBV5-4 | CASSFKGTNTGELFF
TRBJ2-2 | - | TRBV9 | CASSPDVNTGELFF
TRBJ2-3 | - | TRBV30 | CAWSRGPDTQYF
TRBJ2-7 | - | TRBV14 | CASSPDGGFYEQYF
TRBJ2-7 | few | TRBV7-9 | CASSFDSSDYEQYF
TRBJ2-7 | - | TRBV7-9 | CASSHPGTLYEQYF
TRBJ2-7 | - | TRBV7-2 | CASTKTSGVEQYF
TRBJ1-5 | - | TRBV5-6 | CASSLTGSSQPQHF